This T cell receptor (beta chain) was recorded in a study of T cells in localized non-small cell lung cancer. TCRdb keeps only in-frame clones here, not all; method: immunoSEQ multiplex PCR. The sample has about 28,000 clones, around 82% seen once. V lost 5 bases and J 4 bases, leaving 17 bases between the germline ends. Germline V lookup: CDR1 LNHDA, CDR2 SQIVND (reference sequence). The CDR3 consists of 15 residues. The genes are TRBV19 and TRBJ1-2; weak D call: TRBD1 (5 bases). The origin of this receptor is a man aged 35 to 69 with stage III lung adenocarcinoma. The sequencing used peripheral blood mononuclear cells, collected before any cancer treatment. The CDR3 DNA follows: TGTGCCAGTAGTGACAGTGGCCCGCAACTCTATGGCTACACCTTC. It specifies CASSDSGPQLYGYTF.